These 31 T cell receptor beta chains were all obtained from the same sample, sequenced in a study of beta chain features in type 1 diabetes. What was sequenced were expressed TCRB transcripts, since all of the isolated RNA had been reverse transcribed. Measured with immunoSEQ multiplex PCR; TCRdb has only the in-frame clones, and not every one. The sample has about 350,000 clones; around a fifth are singletons. The sample consisted of naive CD4+ T cells from blood. Receptors were obtained from a woman aged 18-29 years in good health.

The J gene is TRBJ2-1, the V gene TRBV5-4, with D tentatively TRBD2 (5 bases). The germline CDR1 and CDR2 sequences are SGHNT and YYREEE (reference sequence). Trimming removed 9 bases at V and 4 bases at J, with 14 bases between. This CDR3 contains 13 residues. The CDR3 spells CATTTRIYNEQFF. CDR3 nucleotide sequence: TGTGCCACCACTACTAGGATTTACAATGAGCAGTTCTTC.

This clone was seen only a few times. The J gene is TRBJ1-4, the V gene TRBV14; 7 bases fit TRBD1. This CDR3 is built from 15 residues. Germline lookup yields CDR1 SGHDN and CDR2 FVKESK. V lost 5 bases and J lost 8; bases outside the gene matches: 11. CDR3 sequence: CASSFRRQGREKLFF. CDR3 in DNA: TGTGCCAGCAGCTTTCGAAGACAGGGACGGGAAAAACTGTTTTTT.

This clone turned up a few times. This chain uses TRBV2 with TRBJ2-3; maybe TRBD2 (5 bases). V lost 10 bases to trimming and J lost 0 bases, with 14 bases between them. Looked up from germline, CDR1 is SNHLY and CDR2 is FYNNEI. There are 14 residues in the CDR3. CDR3 in amino acids: CATSPGISTDTQYF. Here the CDR3 DNA reads TGTGCCACCTCTCCCGGGATAAGCACAGATACGCAGTATTTT. Combining the CDR3 with reference TRBV2 and TRBJ2-3 gives the whole variable domain EPEVTQTPSHQVTQMGQEVILRCVPISNHLYFYWYRQILGQKVEFLVSFYNNEISEKSEIFDDQFSVERPDGSNFTLKIRSTKLEDSAMYFCATSPGISTDTQYFGPGTRLTVL.

This clone has more than one count but fewer than ten. The chain links TRBV7-3 to TRBJ2-1, with 13 bases fitting TRBD2. Germline V gene sequence: CDR1 SGHTA, CDR2 FQGTGA. The CDR3 is 14 residues long. The J segment lost 9 bases and the V segment lost 5 bases, leaving 4 bases of the junction unmatched. CDR3 protein: CASSLGLAGTEQFF. In nucleotides, the CDR3 is TGTGCCAGCAGCCTGGGACTAGCGGGGACTGAGCAGTTCTTC.

This chain joins TRBV14 and TRBJ2-1, with TRBD2 matching over 8 bases. V was clipped by 8 bases and J by 3 bases; unmatched bases: 9. There are 15 residues in the CDR3. Germline V gene lookup returns CDR1 SGHDN and CDR2 FVKESK. DNA of the CDR3: TGTGCCAGCCTACCGACTAGCGCGTACTACAATGAGCAGTTCTTC. Encoded protein: CASLPTSAYYNEQFF.

The chain employs TRBV30 and TRBJ2-5; D remains ambiguous. The length of the CDR3 is 12 residues. Germline assignment: CDR1 GTSNPN and CDR2 SVGIG (reference sequence). V lost 2 bases and J lost 5, with 9 bases in between. Written as DNA, the CDR3 is TGTGCCTGGAGTTATTCCCGGGAGACCCAGTACTTC. Translated, it gives CAWSYSRETQYF. Full variable domain (rest looked up from reference TRBV30 and TRBJ2-5): SQTIHQWPATLVQPVGSPLSLECTVEGTSNPNLYWYRQAAGRGLQLLFYSVGIGQISSEVPQNLSASRPQDRQFILSSKKLLLSDSGFYLCAWSYSRETQYFGPGTRLLVL.

In DNA, the CDR3 is TGCGCCAGCAGTAGCGGGTTGCGAGAGACCCAGTACTTC. Its protein is CASSSGLRETQYF. The chain has TRBV23-1 and TRBJ2-5, with a weak D call TRBD2 (6 bases). TRBV23-1 is annotated as an ORF whose role is uncertain. The CDR3 covers 13 residues. Trimming took 5 bases from V and 4 from J, leaving 11 bases between them.

This chain uses TRBV10-3 with TRBJ1-2; D remains ambiguous. Trimming took off 4 bases at V and 6 bases at J, with 18 bases between the two ends. The CDR3 runs to 15 residues. Germline loops: CDR1 ENHRY, CDR2 SYGVKD. The DNA for the CDR3 is TGTGCCATCAGTGTTACCGGGAGGGAGGAGGATGGCTACACCTTC. This sequence encodes CAISVTGREEDGYTF.

This clone was seen only a few times. The chain uses TRBV5-1 and TRBJ1-5, with D perhaps matching TRBD1 (6 bases). V lost 4 bases and J lost 4, with 9 bases in between. Germline loops: CDR1 SGHRS, CDR2 YFSETQ. The CDR3 sequence is 13 residues long. In DNA, the CDR3 is TGCGCCAGCAGCATCGACAGGAATCAGCCCCAGCATTTT. This encodes CASSIDRNQPQHF.

This chain connects TRBV11-2 to TRBJ2-3; D ambiguous. Looked up from germline, CDR1 is SGHAT and CDR2 is FQNNGV. Trimming pared 5 bases from V and 0 bases from J, leaving 18 bases between. The CDR3 loop spans 17 amino acids. The chain's CDR3 is CASSLTRSPSSTDTQYF. The CDR3 bases are TGTGCCAGCAGCCTCACGAGGTCCCCCTCTAGCACAGATACGCAGTATTTT.

This clone was seen a few times. This chain connects TRBV5-1 to TRBJ2-1, with a possible D match to TRBD2 (5 bases). The CDR3 sequence is 13 residues long. CDR1 is SGHRS, CDR2 YFSETQ, per germline. V dropped 1 base and J dropped 8 bases, with 10 bases sitting between them. The CDR3 DNA reads TGCGCCAGCAGCTTGTCCCGGGATCATGAGCAGTTCTTC. This translates into CASSLSRDHEQFF.

The sample holds a few counts of this clone. The chain links TRBV5-1 to TRBJ2-3, with 11 bases identical to TRBD2. CDR1 and CDR2 from the germline V gene are SGHRS and YFSETQ. V was clipped by 3 bases and J by 1 base; unmatched bases: 4. This CDR3 has 16 residues. The CDR3 sequence is CASSSSGGPRTDTQYF. CDR3 nucleotide sequence: TGCGCCAGCAGCTCTAGCGGGGGGCCCCGCACAGATACGCAGTATTTT.

The V gene is TRBV29-1, the J gene TRBJ2-1; TRBD1 aligns across 7 bases. Germline assignment: CDR1 SQVTM and CDR2 ANQGSEA. This CDR3 region has 14 residues. With 7 bases clipped from V and 7 bases from J, the junction kept 13 bases outside the gene matches. Written as DNA, the CDR3 is TGCAGCGCCAGGGACAGACTTTGGAGGAATGAGCAGTTCTTC. Translation gives CSARDRLWRNEQFF.

The sample holds a few counts of this clone. This chain links TRBV19 with TRBJ2-1, with a tentative D call TRBD2 (6 bases). Germline V gives CDR1 LNHDA, CDR2 SQIVND (reference sequence). The ends were cut back, 1 base at V and 15 bases at J, with 16 bases in the middle. The CDR3 runs 13 residues. Here the CDR3 DNA reads TGTGCCAGTAGTATAGGGGCTAGCGAGTTCCGGTTCTTC. It encodes CASSIGASEFRFF.

A single count supports this clone. The chain links TRBV11-3 to TRBJ2-7; D gene uncertain. The CDR3 covers 14 residues. V was clipped by 1 base and J by 3 bases, with 10 bases between them. Per the germline V gene, CDR1 is SGHNT and CDR2 is YENEEA. CDR3 DNA: TGTGCCAGCAGCTTAGGTTTCTCAGGCTACGAGCAGTACTTC. Encoded protein: CASSLGFSGYEQYF.

This clone was seen a handful of times. The chain recombines TRBV29-1 with TRBJ2-3; D unresolved. The CDR3 extends over 14 amino acids. The V gene lost 3 bases and the J gene lost 3 bases, with 13 bases spanning the gap. CDR1 and CDR2 (germline): SQVTM, ANQGSEA. For the CDR3, the DNA is TGCAGCGTTGACGCCTCTAGTGGTACAGATACGCAGTATTTT. It translates to CSVDASSGTDTQYF.

This clone was recorded once. The chain links TRBV7-2 to TRBJ2-1; the match to TRBD1 covers 7 bases. CDR3 size: 13 residues. The germline gives CDR1 SGHTA, CDR2 FQGNSA. V trimming: 5 bases; J trimming: 4 bases; junction bases outside the gene matches: 2. CDR3 sequence: CASSRTGYNEQFF. The CDR3 nucleotides are TGTGCCAGCAGCAGGACAGGTTACAATGAGCAGTTCTTC.

The chain carries TRBV1 and TRBJ2-1; no check of the table's D call, TRBD2, against the DNA was made. TRBV1 is a documented pseudogene. CDR3 length: 18 residues. The chain's CDR3 is CTSSLPSSGRKIYNEQFF. The CDR3 DNA follows: TGCACCAGCAGCCTGCCGTCTAGCGGGAGAAAAATCTACAATGAGCAGTTCTTC.

This chain joins TRBV30 and TRBJ1-1, with D uncertain. With 3 bases removed from V and 5 bases from J, the gap between germline ends came to 13 bases. From germline, CDR1 is GTSNPN and CDR2 SVGIG (reference sequence). The CDR3 is 13 amino acids. Written as DNA, the CDR3 is TGTGCCTGGAGGGAGGAGGCGGGGACTGAAGCTTTCTTT. Protein product: CAWREEAGTEAFF.

This clone was picked up a small number of times. The chain joins TRBV5-1 to TRBJ2-7, with D possibly being TRBD2 (5 bases). Germline V lookup: CDR1 SGHRS, CDR2 YFSETQ. This CDR3 contains 15 residues. V was trimmed by 4 bases and J by 0 bases, leaving 14 bases between them. CDR3 region: CASSPRGGDSYEQYF. The CDR3 DNA reads as TGCGCCAGCAGCCCCCGGGGTGGGGACTCCTACGAGCAGTACTTC. Full variable domain (missing parts from reference TRBV5-1 and TRBJ2-7): KAGVTQTPRYLIKTRGQQVTLSCSPISGHRSVSWYQQTPGQGLQFLFEYFSETQRNKGNFPGRFSGRQFSNSRSEMNVSTLELGDSALYLCASSPRGGDSYEQYFGPGTRLTVT.

The chain joins TRBV19 to TRBJ2-3; no reliable D call. The CDR3 totals 14 residues. Germline V lookup: CDR1 LNHDA, CDR2 SQIVND (reference sequence). V was trimmed by 1 base and J by 2 bases, leaving 7 bases between them. The CDR3 loop reads CASSIGSFTDTQYF. CDR3 bases: TGTGCCAGTAGTATAGGGAGCTTCACAGATACGCAGTATTTT.

There are a few counts of this clone. The V gene is TRBV6-5, the J gene TRBJ2-3, with TRBD2 matching over 7 bases. V dropped 3 bases and J dropped 1; count of bases not matched to a gene: 4. The length of the CDR3 is 15 residues. Per the germline V gene, CDR1 is MNHEY and CDR2 is SVGAGI. The CDR3 sequence is CASSYGLAGTDTQYF. CDR3 DNA: TGTGCCAGCAGTTATGGGCTAGCGGGCACAGATACGCAGTATTTT.

The chain links TRBV18 to TRBJ2-3; TRBD1 might be the D (6 bases). This CDR3 has 15 amino acids. Germline V gives CDR1 KGHSH, CDR2 LQKENI. The V end lost 6 bases, the J end lost 2 bases, and 15 bases lay between the germline ends. In DNA form, the CDR3 reads TGTGCCAGCTCCTTGCATCAGGGGCACACAGATACGCAGTATTTT. Translating it yields CASSLHQGHTDTQYF.

In this sample, this clone turned up a few times. This sequence joins TRBV5-6 and TRBJ1-4; tentative D call: TRBD1 (6 bases). From germline, CDR1 is SGHDT and CDR2 YYEEEE. This CDR3 spans 14 amino acids. V was cut by 0 bases and J by 8 bases, with 11 bases left in between. This CDR3 is CASSLGGLQEKLFF. CDR3 bases: TGTGCCAGCAGCTTGGGGGGGCTGCAAGAAAAACTGTTTTTT.

This clone was counted between two and nine times. This rearrangement joins TRBV18 to TRBJ1-6; no clear D. Germline V CDR1 and CDR2: KGHSH, LQKENI. The CDR3 is 17 amino acids. V lost 2 bases, J lost 7 bases, and 18 bases lay in between. The CDR3 sequence: CASSPIGREPGNSPLHF. The CDR3 DNA is TGTGCCAGCTCACCAATCGGACGGGAACCTGGAAATTCACCCCTCCACTTT.

The chain joins TRBV30 to TRBJ1-2; D is undetermined. CDR3 size: 12 residues. The germline gives CDR1 GTSNPN, CDR2 SVGIG (reference sequence). The ends were cut back, 0 bases at V and 6 bases at J, with 8 bases in the middle. CDR3 sequence reads: CAWSVSADGYTF. CDR3 nucleotide sequence: TGTGCCTGGAGTGTCTCTGCAGATGGCTACACCTTC.

The rearrangement uses TRBV7-2 and TRBJ1-2, with unresolved D. This CDR3 spans 16 amino acids. V lost 5 bases, J lost 4 bases, and 20 bases lay in between. Germline V lookup: CDR1 SGHTA, CDR2 FQGNSA. The CDR3 DNA is TGTGCCAGCAGCCCCGAGGGAAGAGGGCTTGGCTATGGCTACACCTTC. Protein product: CASSPEGRGLGYGYTF. The whole variable domain, remainder taken from reference TRBV7-2 and TRBJ1-2, is GAGVSQSPSNKVTEKGKDVELRCDPISGHTALYWYRQSLGQGLEFLIYFQGNSAPDKSGLPSDRFSAERTGGSVSTLTIQRTQQEDSAVYLCASSPEGRGLGYGYTFGSGTRLTVV.

This clone was counted a few times. The rearrangement links TRBV9 to TRBJ2-1; D gene ambiguous. Trimming pared 2 bases from V and 10 bases from J, leaving 10 bases between. The CDR3 has 12 amino acids. Germline CDR1 and CDR2: SGDLS and YYNGEE. CDR3 DNA sequence: TGTGCCAGCAGCGTTCCTTTTGGCGAGCAGTTCTTC. Its translation: CASSVPFGEQFF.

The chain employs TRBV18 and TRBJ2-3; D is perhaps TRBD1 (6 bases). Germline values: CDR1 KGHSH, CDR2 LQKENI. With 6 bases removed from V and 0 bases from J, the gap between germline ends came to 13 bases. The CDR3 has 15 residues. Here the CDR3 DNA reads TGTGCCAGCTCCAGGGGCCCGGGGAGCACAGATACGCAGTATTTT. Translating it yields CASSRGPGSTDTQYF.

This sequence joins TRBV30 and TRBJ1-2; the D gene is possibly TRBD1 (5 bases). This CDR3 spans 13 amino acids. The V gene's germline CDR1 is GTSNPN and CDR2 SVGIG (reference sequence). V was clipped by 7 bases and J by 1 base, with 13 bases between them. In nucleotides, the CDR3 is TGTGCCTCGTCGGGGGGTCGTAACTATGGCTACACCTTC. Its translation is CASSGGRNYGYTF.

Only a few counts were recorded for this clone. This chain joins TRBV10-3 and TRBJ2-5; 15 bases fit TRBD2. The length of the CDR3 is 17 residues. After removal of 5 bases from V and 2 bases from J, the junction contained 6 bases not matched to a gene. The germline V gene has CDR1 ENHRY and CDR2 SYGVKD. CDR3 nucleotide sequence: TGTGCCATCAGTCCGGGACTAGCGGGAGGTGGGCAAGAGACCCAGTACTTC. Its protein is CAISPGLAGGGQETQYF.